This T cell receptor beta chain emerged from a study of blood T cell repertoires in COVID-19. Study at large: PBMCs, B-cell-depleted T cells, or T cells were the source of the cDNA or gDNA that made up the material.

Germline V lookup: CDR1 LNHDA, CDR2 SQIVND (reference sequence). The CDR3 is made up of 13 amino acids. V lost 6 bases to trimming and J lost 7 bases; unmatched junction nucleotides: 3. Measured with immunoSEQ multiplex PCR; TCRdb has only the in-frame clones, and not every one. The data contain fewer than 200,000 clones, approximately 90% of them singletons. This receptor was identified in a woman aged 55-75 years who had recovered from COVID-19. This rearrangement joins TRBV19 to TRBJ2-1; 10 bases map to TRBD2. The specimen sequenced was peripheral blood. DNA for the CDR3: TGTGCCAGTAGCTCAGCGGGGGGGAATGAGCAGTTCTTC. Translating gives CASSSAGGNEQFF.